This T cell receptor (beta chain) was recorded in a study of cytomegalovirus exposure and HLA in healthy donors. Researchers ran the PCR with 60 Vbeta and 13 Jbeta primers. The data were produced by immunoSEQ multiplex PCR, yet TCRdb's version contains in-frame clones alone and is incomplete. Its listing shows approximately 120,000 clones. Whole-study findings and limits: Presence/absence comparisons presumed near-even sequencing depth among donors. Listed as cytomegalovirus-associated were 150 to 200 TCR beta chains.

V was shortened by 8 bases and J by 7 bases, with 12 bases between the two germline ends. Germline V lookup: CDR1 SGHAT, CDR2 FQNNGV. The CDR3 is made up of 12 amino acids. Notes on this clone: No antigen is known for it.

The gene calls are TRBV11-2 and TRBJ2-1; no clear D gene. Source material: PBMCs. The TCR originated in a woman aged 55-75 years in good health and CMV-seronegative. In DNA, the CDR3 is TGTGCCAGCGGTTCACAAATAAATGAGCAGTTCTTC. It encodes CASGSQINEQFF.